These 18 T cell receptor beta chains originate from one sample sequenced in a study of cytomegalovirus exposure and HLA in healthy donors. The protocol was immunoSEQ multiplex PCR, while the TCRdb copy is restricted to in-frame clones and leaves out a portion. The sample records approximately 110,000 clones, about 94% being singletons. The sample was PBMCs. All receptors come from a woman in her late teens or twenties in good health and CMV-seronegative.

The J gene is TRBJ2-2, the V gene TRBV6-1, with TRBD1 matching 7 bases. J was trimmed by 4 bases and V by 8 bases; bases with no gene match: 10. There are 15 residues in the CDR3. From germline, CDR1 is MNHNS and CDR2 SASEGT. The CDR3 nucleotides are TGTGCCAGCGGTCTAGGAACAGGGGCCACCGGGGAGCTGTTTTTT. It encodes CASGLGTGATGELFF.

Here the CDR3 reads CASTSLSEKLFF. In DNA, the CDR3 is TGTGCCAGCACGAGCTTGAGTGAAAAACTGTTTTTT. V gene TRBV5-6 combines with J gene TRBJ1-4; D call uncertain. The germline V gene encodes CDR1 SGHDT and CDR2 YYEEEE. The CDR3 loop spans 12 amino acids. The V gene lost 6 bases and the J gene lost 7 bases, with 10 bases spanning the gap.

V is TRBV7-9 and J is TRBJ1-4; no clear D. V dropped 5 bases and J dropped 7 bases, with 17 bases sitting between them. The germline V gene has CDR1 SEHNR and CDR2 FQNEAQ (reference sequence). This CDR3 has 15 amino acids. The CDR3, as DNA: TGTGCCAGCAGCCCAGATCAGGCCCGGATTGAAAAACTGTTTTTT. Its protein product is CASSPDQARIEKLFF.

The rearrangement uses TRBV2 and TRBJ2-7, with TRBD2 matching over 7 bases. The V segment lost 5 bases and the J segment 2 bases; nucleotides outside the gene matches: 6. The germline CDR1 and CDR2 sequences are SNHLY and FYNNEI. The CDR3 sequence is 14 residues long. The CDR3 sequence: CASSLNGLAYEQYF. CDR3 nucleotide sequence: TGTGCCAGCAGTCTAAACGGACTAGCCTACGAGCAGTACTTC.

The V call is TRBV27, the J call TRBJ1-5; 7 nucleotides align to TRBD1. The CDR3 loop spans 16 amino acids. Germline-derived CDR1 and CDR2 are MNHEY and SMNVEV (reference sequence). V was clipped by 9 bases and J by 2 bases; unmatched bases: 13. CDR3 region: CASTAAGTAGNQPQHF. Here the CDR3 DNA reads TGTGCCAGTACCGCAGCCGGGACAGCGGGCAATCAGCCCCAGCATTTT.

The rearrangement joins TRBV6-1 to TRBJ1-4; 7 nucleotides line up with TRBD1. Germline-derived CDR1 and CDR2 are MNHNS and SASEGT. J lost 5 bases, V lost 4 bases, and 4 bases had no gene match. The CDR3 is 14 residues long. CDR3 bases: TGTGCCAGCAGTGTGGGACAGTACAATGAAAAACTGTTTTTT. Its protein product is CASSVGQYNEKLFF.

The sample holds one count of this clone. The chain employs TRBV5-1 and TRBJ2-3, with TRBD1 as a possible D gene (6 bases). CDR1 and CDR2 from the germline V gene are SGHRS and YFSETQ. Deletions cut 2 bases from V and 3 bases from J, with 16 bases between. The CDR3 runs 16 residues. In DNA, the CDR3 is TGCGCCAGCAGCTTTGGGGACATTGGAGCAACAGATACGCAGTATTTT. Translated: CASSFGDIGATDTQYF.

The chain uses TRBV30 and TRBJ2-4; TRBD2 matches 8 bases. Germline CDR1 and CDR2: GTSNPN and SVGIG (reference sequence). V shed 2 bases and J 7 bases; nucleotides not matched to a gene: 10. The CDR3 consists of 15 residues. CDR3 DNA sequence: TGTGCCTGGAGTCCTTCGGGACTAGTGGGGAACATTCAGTACTTC. Its protein product is CAWSPSGLVGNIQYF.

J is TRBJ2-7 and V is TRBV30; no reliable D call. CDR1 is GTSNPN, CDR2 SVGIG, per germline (reference sequence). The V end was cut by 2 bases, the J end by 4 bases, with 6 bases between. The CDR3 is 11 residues long. CDR3 coding DNA: TGTGCCTGGAGTCTCCAGTACGAGCAGTACTTC. It specifies CAWSLQYEQYF. The variable domain in full, with the rest retrieved from reference TRBV30 and TRBJ2-7, is SQTIHQWPATLVQPVGSPLSLECTVEGTSNPNLYWYRQAAGRGLQLLFYSVGIGQISSEVPQNLSASRPQDRQFILSSKKLLLSDSGFYLCAWSLQYEQYFGPGTRLTVT.

The chain couples TRBV27 to TRBJ1-2; 8 positions agree with TRBD1. Trimming removed 6 bases from V and 6 bases from J; junction bases left unmatched: 9. This CDR3 spans 14 amino acids. Germline CDR1 is MNHEY and CDR2 is SMNVEV (reference sequence). The CDR3 coding sequence is TGTGCCAGCAGGGTGACAGGGGATACGGATGGCTACACCTTC. This sequence encodes CASRVTGDTDGYTF.

This clone was seen just once. The chain employs TRBV9 and TRBJ2-5, with 10 bases fitting TRBD2. The CDR3 is 17 residues long. The germline gives CDR1 SGDLS, CDR2 YYNGEE. With 2 bases clipped from V and 4 bases from J, the junction kept 11 bases outside the gene matches. CDR3 DNA: TGTGCCAGCAGCGTCGGGCTAGCGGGAGAGGTAGGAGAGACCCAGTACTTC. Amino acids: CASSVGLAGEVGETQYF.

The rearrangement joins TRBV11-3 to TRBJ2-3; TRBD2 might be the D (7 bases). Germline V gene sequence: CDR1 SGHNT, CDR2 YENEEA. V lost 8 bases and J lost 4, with 13 bases in between. CDR3 size: 13 residues. The chain's CDR3 is CASLRGGADTQYF. The CDR3 coding sequence is TGTGCCAGCTTAAGGGGGGGAGCAGATACGCAGTATTTT. Drawing the rest from reference TRBV11-3 and TRBJ2-3, the complete variable domain is EAGVVQSPRYKIIEKKQPVAFWCNPISGHNTLYWYLQNLGQGPELLIRYENEEAVDDSQLPKDRFSAERLKGVDSTLKIQPAELGDSAVYLCASLRGGADTQYFGPGTRLTVL.

This rearrangement joins TRBV6-1 to TRBJ1-2, with no clear D. CDR1 is MNHNS and CDR2 is SASEGT in the germline V gene. The CDR3 is 15 residues long. Trimming left V 0 bases short and J 11 bases short, with 19 bases between. The CDR3 nucleotides read TGTGCCAGCAGTGAAGCGCTCGAACTCTCCTTCGCATACACCTTC. Encoded protein: CASSEALELSFAYTF.

This chain connects TRBV6-5 to TRBJ2-7; 10 positions agree with TRBD2. This CDR3 contains 14 residues. V lost 9 bases to trimming and J lost 6 bases; unmatched junction nucleotides: 11. CDR1 and CDR2 (germline): MNHEY, SVGAGI. The chain's CDR3 is CASAMERGGIEQYF. The CDR3 DNA follows: TGTGCCAGTGCTATGGAGCGGGGGGGAATCGAGCAGTACTTC.

The CDR3 DNA sequence: TGTGCCAGCAGCTTAACCAACAGAGGGTCGGAGACCCAGTACTTC. The encoded protein is CASSLTNRGSETQYF. This sequence joins TRBV7-9 and TRBJ2-5; TRBD2 is a possible D gene (5 bases). Between the trimmed V and J ends, which lost 2 bases and 5 bases, there was a span of 15 bases. The CDR3 is made up of 15 amino acids. CDR1 and CDR2 from the germline V gene are SEHNR and FQNEAQ (reference sequence).

This sequence joins TRBV27 and TRBJ2-1; 10 bases line up with TRBD1. The CDR3 is 16 amino acids. The germline CDR1 and CDR2 sequences are MNHEY and SMNVEV (reference sequence). Unmatched junction bases numbered 5, after V lost 6 bases and J lost 0 bases. The CDR3 bases are TGTGCCAGCAGCCAAGGGACAGGGGACTCCTACAATGAGCAGTTCTTC. Translation: CASSQGTGDSYNEQFF.

CDR3 sequence (DNA): TGTGCCAGCAGTGTTTACGCAGGGTGGAATGAAAAACTGTTTTTT. Residues: CASSVYAGWNEKLFF. The V and J genes are TRBV25-1 and TRBJ1-4; tentatively, D is TRBD1 (5 bases). CDR1 and CDR2 (germline): MGHDK, SYGVNS. V lost 4 bases and J lost 5, with 14 bases in between. This CDR3 is 15 amino acids long.

This clone was seen a single time. The V and J genes are TRBV11-2 and TRBJ1-4; D gene ambiguous. Trimming stripped 6 bases from V and 7 bases from J, with 18 bases between. Per germline, CDR1 SGHAT and CDR2 FQNNGV. The length of the CDR3 is 15 residues. The CDR3 spells CASRAGVGNSEKLFF. CDR3 in DNA: TGTGCCAGCAGGGCAGGTGTCGGGAATAGTGAAAAACTGTTTTTT.